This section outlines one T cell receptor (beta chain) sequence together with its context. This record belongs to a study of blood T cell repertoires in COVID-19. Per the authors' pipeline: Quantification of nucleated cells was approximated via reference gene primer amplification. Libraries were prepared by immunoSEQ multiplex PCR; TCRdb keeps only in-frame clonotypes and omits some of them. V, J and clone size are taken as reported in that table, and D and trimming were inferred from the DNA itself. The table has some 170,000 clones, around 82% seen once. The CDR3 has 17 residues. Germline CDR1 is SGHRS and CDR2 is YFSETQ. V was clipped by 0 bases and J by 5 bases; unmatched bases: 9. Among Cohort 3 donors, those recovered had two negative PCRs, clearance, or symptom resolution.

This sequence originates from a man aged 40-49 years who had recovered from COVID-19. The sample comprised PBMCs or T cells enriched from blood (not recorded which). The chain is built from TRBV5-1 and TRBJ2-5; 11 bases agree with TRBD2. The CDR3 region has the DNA TGCGCCAGCAGCTTGGCCGGTAGGACTAGCGGGCCGGAGACCCAGTACTTC. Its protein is CASSLAGRTSGPETQYF.